A selection of T cell receptor beta chains follows, all from one sample in a study of CD8 T cells in ankylosing spondylitis. TCRdb independently ran MiXCR on the 5' RACE reads; one entry per CDR3 protein. This repertoire shows approximately 520,000 distinct CDR3 sequences, roughly 5.3% found once; its top ten account for around 3.6%. The sample consisted of blood, either unsorted or a sorted T cell fraction (not recorded which). Receptors originate from a male donor with ankylosing spondylitis. Each CDR3 is given with its conserved first and last residue. The order of the fields is clone size, J gene, V gene, D gene, CDR3 DNA, CDR3 protein. D genes are given only for firm matches. Only part of the rows carry a size: once, few, many, or a class if the clone is expanded.

many | TRBJ1-2 | TRBV12-3/TRBV12-4 | TRBD1 | TGTGCCAGCAGTTGGGGACAGGGAAGCTATGGCTACACCTTC | CASSWGQGSYGYTF
NA | TRBJ2-3 | TRBV11-2 | NA | TGTGCCAGCAGCTTCGACAGGAATGTTCATACGCAGTATTTT | CASSFDRNVHTQYF
many | TRBJ2-7 | TRBV2 | NA | TGTGCCAGCAGGAGCAACTACGAGCAGTACTTC | CASRSNYEQYF
many | TRBJ1-3 | TRBV29-1 | NA | TGCAGCGTAATGGGTTACTCTGGAAACACCATATATTTT | CSVMGYSGNTIYF
NA | TRBJ2-7 | TRBV28 | TRBD2 | TGTGCCAGCAGTCCGACTAGCGCCGCCCCCTACGAGCAGTACTTC | CASSPTSAAPYEQYF
many | TRBJ2-3 | TRBV11-1 | TRBD2 | TGTGCCAGCAGCTTAGGATTTCGAGGACTAGCGCTGAGCACAGATACGCAGTATTTT | CASSLGFRGLALSTDTQYF
many | TRBJ1-6 | TRBV5-1 | TRBD1 | TGCGCCAGCAGCACGGGACAGGGGAATTCACCCCTCCACTTT | CASSTGQGNSPLHF
many | TRBJ2-5 | TRBV20-1 | NA | TGCAGTGCTAGAGATCAACAGGGACAAGAGACCCAGTACTTC | CSARDQQGQETQYF
many | TRBJ1-1 | TRBV4-1 | NA | TGCGCCAGCAGCCAAGAAAGTGTACCTTACACTGAAGCTTTCTTT | CASSQESVPYTEAFF
many | TRBJ2-1 | TRBV7-2 | NA | TGTGCCAGCAGCCCTCTTGGAGGGAGACACTCCTACAATGAGCAGTTCTTC | CASSPLGGRHSYNEQFF
many | TRBJ2-1 | TRBV29-1 | NA | TGCAGCGTTACCCCTTGGCGGGACGTCACCAATGAGCAGTTCTTC | CSVTPWRDVTNEQFF
many | TRBJ2-2 | TRBV27 | NA | TGTGCCAGCAGTTTATATCCTAGCGAACTCGCGAACACCGGGGAGCTGTTTTTT | CASSLYPSELANTGELFF
NA | TRBJ2-7 | TRBV7-2 | NA | TGTGCCAGCAGCTTAGTAACCGGGAGTGGCTACGAGCAGTACTTC | CASSLVTGSGYEQYF
many | TRBJ1-6 | TRBV20-1 | TRBD1 | TGCAGTGCTCGGGGACAGGCCAGATCACCCCTCCACTTT | CSARGQARSPLHF
NA | TRBJ1-1 | TRBV11-2 | NA | TGTGCCAGCAGCCTGAATGGGGAATGGGAGGGGCGACATGGGAACACTGAAGCTTTCTTT | CASSLNGEWEGRHGNTEAFF
few | TRBJ2-5 | TRBV5-1 | NA | TGCGCCAGCAGCTTCGAACCCGGGGGAATCCAAGAGACCCAGTACTTC | CASSFEPGGIQETQYF
few | TRBJ2-5 | TRBV20-1 | NA | TGCAGTGCTGACGAGGGCCCAGAGACCCAGTACTTC | CSADEGPETQYF
many | TRBJ1-3 | TRBV7-9 | NA | TGTGCCAGCAGCTTCCTACAGGGTTCGGGAAACACCATATATTTT | CASSFLQGSGNTIYF
many | TRBJ1-1 | TRBV4-3 | TRBD1 | TGCGCCAGCAGCCAAGTTAACAGGGGGCGCGTGGAAGCTTTCTTT | CASSQVNRGRVEAFF
many | TRBJ2-1 | TRBV5-1 | TRBD2 | TGCGCCAGCAGCTCGTTACTAGCGGGGGACGGGAATGAGCAGTTCTTC | CASSSLLAGDGNEQFF
few | TRBJ2-3 | TRBV20-1 | NA | TGCAGTGCTAGGAGGGGCCCAGGCACAGATACGCAGTATTTT | CSARRGPGTDTQYF
many | TRBJ2-2 | TRBV4-2 | TRBD2 | TGTGCCAGCAGCCAAGTTTCGGGGGGGTACACCGGGGAGCTGTTTTTT | CASSQVSGGYTGELFF